The present TCR beta chain was sequenced within a study of Graves' ophthalmopathy and Graves' hyperthyroidism. For repertoire sequencing, the TCR beta CDR3 regions were amplified from RNA transcripts. RT-PCR in the first round used HTBI primers; a second-round multiplex PCR followed. TCRdb reanalysed the multiplex PCR reads using MiXCR and keeps one entry per CDR3 protein. In the table there are over a million distinct CDR3 sequences, about 40% of which are singletons. Note on this clonotype: A much larger clone differs by one base, so this may be a read error.

CDR3 length: 17 residues. Trimming stripped 6 bases from V and 4 bases from J, with 21 bases between. Germline V CDR1 and CDR2: LNHDA, SQIVND (reference sequence). The chain links TRBV19 to TRBJ2-2, with a possible D match to TRBD1 (5 bases). This receptor was taken from an adult man with Graves' hyperthyroidism. Sequencing was done on a sample of peripheral blood or thyroid tissue (not recorded which). The CDR3 coding sequence is TGTGCCAGTAGAGGGTCTCAGGGTTTCGCGAGCACCGGGGAGCTGTTTTTT. It encodes CASRGSQGFASTGELFF.